This TCR beta chain is from a study of graft-versus-host responses after intestinal transplantation. At the level of the study: Grafts were multivisceral, liver-intestinal, or isolated intestinal. Anti-thymocyte globulin induction, then tacrolimus and steroids for around 3 years, went to all recipients. Study-level points and caveats: Clonal ratios of graft-versus-host to host-versus-graft in allografts were high for patients exhibiting graft-donor T cell macrochimerism. Recipient marrow contained GvH clones, some of which appeared first in ileum or blood.

A word on this clone: No antigen is known for it.

The V gene's germline CDR1 is MDHEN and CDR2 SYDVKM. The V end was cut by 5 bases, the J end by 3 bases, with 14 bases between. This CDR3 has 14 amino acids. Repertoires were generated with immunoSEQ multiplex PCR, while TCRdb's copy carries only in-frame clones and drops some. Found here are about 90,000 clones, 85% to 95% of them singletons; the top ten hold about 1.1%. The receptor comes from a human donor who was the organ donor for an intestinal transplant. Sequencing used unstimulated CD8+ T cells sorted from spleen or lymph node cells, obtained before transplant. The rearrangement uses TRBV28 and TRBJ2-7; weak D call: TRBD1 (6 bases). The chain's CDR3 is CASSLRTAIYEQYF. CDR3 nucleotides: TGTGCCAGCAGTCTCCGGACAGCCATCTACGAGCAGTACTTC.